This TCR beta chain comes out of a study of cytomegalovirus exposure and HLA in healthy donors. For this clone: The antigen is not known.

The PCR employed 60 Vbeta primers together with 13 Jbeta primers. Here immunoSEQ multiplex PCR was the method, and the copy in TCRdb shows in-frame clones only, minus some. Of 80,000 or so clones listed, around three quarters are singletons. The V gene's germline CDR1 is SGHAT and CDR2 FQNNGV. Trimming took off 4 bases at V and 2 bases at J, with 11 bases between the two ends. The CDR3 sequence is 14 residues long. Study-level results: Available immune exposure information covered CMV serostatus only.

This clonotype was sampled from a middle-aged man in good health and CMV-seronegative. What was sequenced was PBMCs. V is TRBV11-2 and J is TRBJ1-2, with D possibly being TRBD1 (6 bases). In nucleotides, the CDR3 is TGTGCCAGCAGCTCAAGACAGGCAAACTATGGCTACACCTTC. This encodes CASSSRQANYGYTF.